The 18 T cell receptor beta chains in this list originate from one sample, sequenced in a study of blood T cell repertoires in COVID-19. Libraries were prepared by immunoSEQ multiplex PCR; TCRdb keeps only in-frame clonotypes and omits some of them. The sample lists fewer than 250,000 clones; about 85% were seen once. Sequencing was carried out using PBMCs or T cells enriched from blood (not recorded which). The source is a man aged 25-45 years who had recovered from COVID-19.

This rearrangement joins TRBV6-5 to TRBJ1-2, with 11 nucleotides matching TRBD1. With V trimmed by 8 bases and J by 1 base, 6 bases remained unmatched. From germline, CDR1 is MNHEY and CDR2 SVGAGI. The CDR3 is 15 residues long. The CDR3 DNA sequence: TGTGCCAGCCGAACCGGGACAGGGGGTAACTATGGCTACACCTTC. Amino acid sequence: CASRTGTGGNYGYTF.

The V and J genes are TRBV18 and TRBJ2-5; the D gene is possibly TRBD1 (6 bases). V lost 0 bases and J 4 bases, leaving 15 bases between the germline ends. Germline CDR1 and CDR2: KGHSH and LQKENI. The CDR3 runs 16 residues. CDR3 amino acids: CASSPPLQGSLETQYF. The CDR3, as DNA: TGTGCCAGCTCACCACCGCTTCAGGGGTCTCTAGAGACCCAGTACTTC.

This clone appeared a few times. This chain joins TRBV19 and TRBJ2-7, with D possibly being TRBD1 (6 bases). The germline V gene has CDR1 LNHDA and CDR2 SQIVND (reference sequence). Deletions cut 6 bases from V and 3 bases from J, with 15 bases between. CDR3 size: 14 residues. The CDR3 DNA follows: TGTGCCAGTAGGAGACAGGTGGGGAGCTACGAGCAGTACTTC. The encoded protein is CASRRQVGSYEQYF.

CDR3 residues: CASRGLAGLNANTGELFF. DNA for the CDR3: TGTGCCAGCAGAGGACTAGCGGGGCTGAACGCGAACACCGGGGAGCTGTTTTTT. The chain carries TRBV11-2 and TRBJ2-2, with 12 bases matching TRBD2. V shed 6 bases, J shed 0 bases, and the junction held 8 bases outside the gene matches. Germline CDR1 and CDR2: SGHAT and FQNNGV. CDR3 size: 18 residues.

This clone was observed a single time. The chain uses TRBV30 and TRBJ1-4; 8 positions match TRBD1. Germline assignment: CDR1 GTSNPN and CDR2 SVGIG (reference sequence). The J segment lost 10 bases and the V segment lost 0 bases, leaving 10 bases of the junction unmatched. The CDR3 loop spans 15 amino acids. Here the CDR3 DNA reads TGTGCCTGGAGTGTAGAAAGGAACAGGGGGGGAAAACTGTTTTTT. Encoded protein: CAWSVERNRGGKLFF. Variable domain in full (rest from reference TRBV30 and TRBJ1-4): SQTIHQWPATLVQPVGSPLSLECTVEGTSNPNLYWYRQAAGRGLQLLFYSVGIGQISSEVPQNLSASRPQDRQFILSSKKLLLSDSGFYLCAWSVERNRGGKLFFGSGTQLSVL.

V gene TRBV7-9 combines with J gene TRBJ1-5, with D possibly being TRBD1 (6 bases). Trimming removed 2 bases at V and 13 bases at J, with 18 bases between. The CDR3 spans 14 residues. Germline CDR1 reads SEHNR; CDR2 reads FQNEAQ (reference sequence). CDR3 sequence (DNA): TGTGCCAGCAGCTTAACCCCAGGGGCCCCGACTCAGCATTTT. Its translation: CASSLTPGAPTQHF.

The genes are TRBV6-5 and TRBJ2-1; tentative D call: TRBD1 (6 bases). From germline, CDR1 is MNHEY and CDR2 SVGAGI. The CDR3 runs to 15 residues. Between the trimmed V and J ends, which lost 10 bases and 2 bases, there was a span of 18 bases. CDR3 residues: CATRRGGTPYNEQFF. CDR3 nucleotide sequence: TGTGCCACCAGAAGAGGGGGAACTCCCTACAATGAGCAGTTCTTC.

The V and J genes are TRBV7-2 and TRBJ2-7, with D possibly being TRBD1 (6 bases). Trimming pared 2 bases from V and 3 bases from J, leaving 11 bases between. Germline lookup yields CDR1 SGHTA and CDR2 FQGNSA. CDR3 size: 14 residues. CDR3 nucleotides: TGTGCCAGCAGCTTATCCGGGACAATCTACGAGCAGTACTTC. This gives the protein CASSLSGTIYEQYF.

Remarks on this clone: The junction departs from the called germline gene at one end, perhaps through a read error. V usage is TRBV5-6 and J usage is TRBJ1-5, with D possibly matching TRBD1 (5 bases). This CDR3 has 14 amino acids. Germline CDR1 is SGHDT and CDR2 is YYEEEE. CDR3 sequence (DNA): TGTGCCAGCACCTTGGGGCCAGAAAATCAGCCCCAGCATTTT. It codes for CASTLGPENQPQHF.

This clone was detected a few times. DNA for the CDR3: TGTGCCAGCAGCCTGAGCGGGGGACGAGAGACCCAGTACTTC. It encodes CASSLSGGRETQYF. The chain combines TRBV3-1 (or the pseudogene TRBV3-2) with TRBJ2-5; 8 bases are a match to TRBD2. From germline, CDR1 is LGHDT and CDR2 YNNKEL (reference sequence). The trim removed 4 bases at V and 4 bases at J, leaving 5 bases unmatched. This CDR3 has 14 amino acids.

The CDR3 DNA reads as TGTGCCAGCAGCCAAGTCCAGCGGGAGGACGGGCAGTATTTT. It translates to CASSQVQREDGQYF. J is TRBJ2-3 and V is TRBV16; 9 bases are shared with TRBD2. The length of the CDR3 is 14 residues. With 2 bases clipped from V and 11 bases from J, the junction kept 8 bases outside the gene matches. Germline V gene sequence: CDR1 KGHSY, CDR2 FQNENV.

This rearrangement joins TRBV10-3 to TRBJ2-1; 9 bases line up with TRBD1. This CDR3 has 15 amino acids. Looked up from germline, CDR1 is ENHRY and CDR2 is SYGVKD. With 10 bases clipped from V and 1 base from J, the junction kept 8 bases outside the gene matches. CDR3 loop: CASRQGGGSYNEQFF. CDR3 coding DNA: TGTGCCAGCCGACAGGGGGGAGGGTCCTACAATGAGCAGTTCTTC.

J is TRBJ2-7 and V is TRBV24-1; the match to TRBD1 covers 8 bases. The germline V gene has CDR1 KGHDR and CDR2 SFDVKD. The CDR3 contains 18 residues. The junction had 17 bases not matched to a gene; V was cut back by 8 bases and J by 0 bases. CDR3 protein: CATNYWTGNPQGSYEQYF. CDR3 DNA sequence: TGTGCCACCAACTATTGGACAGGGAACCCTCAGGGCTCCTACGAGCAGTACTTC.

This chain uses TRBV15 with TRBJ2-7; the match to TRBD1 covers 7 bases. After removal of 0 bases from V and 3 bases from J, the junction contained 5 bases not matched to a gene. This CDR3 spans 15 amino acids. CDR1 and CDR2 from the germline V gene are LNHNV and YYDKDF (reference sequence). This chain's CDR3 is CATSRDWDSHYEQYF. Written as DNA, the CDR3 is TGTGCCACCAGCAGAGATTGGGACAGCCACTACGAGCAGTACTTC.

The chain carries TRBV18 and TRBJ2-2, with 7 bases lining up with TRBD1. This CDR3 region has 15 residues. V lost 3 bases and J lost 3; bases outside the gene matches: 4. CDR1 and CDR2 from the germline V gene are KGHSH and LQKENI. CDR3 sequence (DNA): TGTGCCAGCTCACCTCAGGGGGATTACACCGGGGAGCTGTTTTTT. Its protein product is CASSPQGDYTGELFF.

This chain joins TRBV7-2 and TRBJ2-2; 11 bases align to TRBD2. The CDR3 has 15 residues. The germline gives CDR1 SGHTA, CDR2 FQGNSA. Unmatched junction bases numbered 4, after V lost 3 bases and J lost 7 bases. The CDR3 sequence: CASSLTSGTIGELFF. CDR3 nucleotides: TGTGCCAGCAGCTTGACTAGCGGGACGATCGGGGAGCTGTTTTTT.

The chain carries TRBV7-2 and TRBJ1-1; 7 positions match TRBD1. From germline, CDR1 is SGHTA and CDR2 FQGNSA. The CDR3 is made up of 13 amino acids. Trimming cost V 5 bases and J 5 bases; bases outside gene matches: 5. The CDR3 DNA sequence: TGTGCCAGCAGCCGGGGACAGATGACTGAAGCTTTCTTT. It encodes CASSRGQMTEAFF.

The genes are TRBV7-9 and TRBJ2-5, with D possibly being TRBD1 (5 bases). The CDR3 is 13 amino acids. The germline CDR1 and CDR2 sequences are SEHNR and FQNEAQ (reference sequence). With 5 bases removed from V and 9 bases from J, the gap between germline ends came to 16 bases. The CDR3 protein is CASSGSPGSPQYF. CDR3 sequence (DNA): TGTGCCAGCAGCGGCAGCCCAGGGTCTCCCCAGTACTTC.